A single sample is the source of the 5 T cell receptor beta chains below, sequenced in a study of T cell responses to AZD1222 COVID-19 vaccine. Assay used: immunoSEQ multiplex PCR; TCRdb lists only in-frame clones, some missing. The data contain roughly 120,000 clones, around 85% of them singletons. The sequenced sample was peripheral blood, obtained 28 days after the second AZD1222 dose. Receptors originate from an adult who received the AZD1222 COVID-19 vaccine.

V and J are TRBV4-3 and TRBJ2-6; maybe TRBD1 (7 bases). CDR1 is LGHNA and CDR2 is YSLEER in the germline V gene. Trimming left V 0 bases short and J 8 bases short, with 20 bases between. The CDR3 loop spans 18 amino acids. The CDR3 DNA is TGCGCCAGCAGCCAAGATCCGGGCGCGACAGGGAGGTCCAACGTCCTGACTTTC. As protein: CASSQDPGATGRSNVLTF.

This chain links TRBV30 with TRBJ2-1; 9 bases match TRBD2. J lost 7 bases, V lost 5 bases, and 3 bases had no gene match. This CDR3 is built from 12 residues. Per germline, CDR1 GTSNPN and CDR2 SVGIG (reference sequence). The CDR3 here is CAWGGLANEQFF. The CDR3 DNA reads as TGTGCCTGGGGGGGACTAGCAAATGAGCAGTTCTTC.

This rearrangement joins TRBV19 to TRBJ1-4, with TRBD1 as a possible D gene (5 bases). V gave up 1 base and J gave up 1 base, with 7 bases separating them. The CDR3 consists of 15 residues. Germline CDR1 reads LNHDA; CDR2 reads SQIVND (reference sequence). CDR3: CASSIGGRTNEKLFF. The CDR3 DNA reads TGTGCCAGTAGTATAGGGGGCAGAACTAATGAAAAACTGTTTTTT.

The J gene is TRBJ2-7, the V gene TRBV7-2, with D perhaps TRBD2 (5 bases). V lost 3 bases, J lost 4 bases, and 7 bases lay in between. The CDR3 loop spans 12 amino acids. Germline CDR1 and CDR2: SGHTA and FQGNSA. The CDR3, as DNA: TGTGCCAGCAGCTTCCCGGGGTACGAGCAGTACTTC. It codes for CASSFPGYEQYF.

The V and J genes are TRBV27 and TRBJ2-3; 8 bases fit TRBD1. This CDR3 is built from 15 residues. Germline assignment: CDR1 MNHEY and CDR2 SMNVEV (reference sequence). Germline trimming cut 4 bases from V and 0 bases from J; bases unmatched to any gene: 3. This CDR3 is CASSSWTGSTDTQYF. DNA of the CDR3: TGTGCCAGCAGTTCGTGGACAGGGAGCACAGATACGCAGTATTTT.